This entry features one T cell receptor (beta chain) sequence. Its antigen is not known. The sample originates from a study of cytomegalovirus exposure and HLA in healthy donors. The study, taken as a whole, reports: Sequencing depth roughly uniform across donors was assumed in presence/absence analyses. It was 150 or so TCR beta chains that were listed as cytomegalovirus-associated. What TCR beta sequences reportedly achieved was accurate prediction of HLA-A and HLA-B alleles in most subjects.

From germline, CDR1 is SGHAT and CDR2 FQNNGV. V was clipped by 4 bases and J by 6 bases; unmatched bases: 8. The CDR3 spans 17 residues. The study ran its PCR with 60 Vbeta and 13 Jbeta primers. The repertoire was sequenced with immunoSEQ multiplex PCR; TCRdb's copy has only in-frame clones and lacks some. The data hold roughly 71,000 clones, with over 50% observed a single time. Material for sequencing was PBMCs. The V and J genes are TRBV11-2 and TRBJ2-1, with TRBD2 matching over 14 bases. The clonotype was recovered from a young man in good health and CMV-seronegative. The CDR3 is CASSSRLAGGHGNEQFF. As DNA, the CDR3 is TGTGCCAGCAGCTCGAGACTAGCGGGGGGGCACGGCAATGAGCAGTTCTTC. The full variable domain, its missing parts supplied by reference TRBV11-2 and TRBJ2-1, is EAGVAQSPRYKIIEKRQSVAFWCNPISGHATLYWYQQILGQGPKLLIQFQNNGVVDDSQLPKDRFSAERLKGVDSTLKIQPAKLEDSAVYLCASSSRLAGGHGNEQFFGPGTRLTVL.